The rows below give T cell receptor beta chains drawn from one sample of a study of cytomegalovirus exposure and HLA in healthy donors. This table comes from immunoSEQ multiplex PCR, and its TCRdb copy is limited to in-frame clones, with some not included. In the table there are about 160,000 clones, 65% to 80% of which are singletons. Material for sequencing was PBMCs. Source of these receptors: a man aged 40-50 years in good health and CMV-seronegative. Both conserved end residues are part of each CDR3. A D gene is named only where the DNA matches it firmly. Some rows mark clone size as missing; the rest say once, few, many or name a class of expanded clone.

J gene: TRBJ1-5
D gene: .
clone size: .
V gene: TRBV18
CDR3 DNA: TGTGCCAGCTCACCACGGAGTGGGAGCAATCAGCCCCAGCATTTT
CDR3 protein: CASSPRSGSNQPQHF

J gene: TRBJ1-1
D gene: .
clone size: .
V gene: TRBV5-8
CDR3 DNA: TGTGCCAGCAGCTTGACGGGGGTTCACACTGAAGCTTTCTTT
CDR3 protein: CASSLTGVHTEAFF

J gene: TRBJ1-1
D gene: .
clone size: .
V gene: TRBV6-5
CDR3 DNA: TGTGCCAGCAGTTCAGGGCAGAACACTGAAGCTTTCTTT
CDR3 protein: CASSSGQNTEAFF

J gene: TRBJ2-2
D gene: .
clone size: .
V gene: TRBV2
CDR3 DNA: TGTGCCAGCAGTACAACAGGGGAGGTTTGGTCGGACACCGGGGAGCTGTTTTTT
CDR3 protein: CASSTTGEVWSDTGELFF

J gene: TRBJ1-4
D gene: .
clone size: once
V gene: TRBV5-1
CDR3 DNA: TGCGCCAGCAGCTTGGCCATCAATGAAAAACTGTTTTTT
CDR3 protein: CASSLAINEKLFF

J gene: TRBJ2-2
D gene: TRBD1
clone size: .
V gene: TRBV5-4
CDR3 DNA: TGTGCCAGCAGCTCGGGGGACAGGGTGGCCGGGGAGCTGTTTTTT
CDR3 protein: CASSSGDRVAGELFF

J gene: TRBJ2-5
D gene: TRBD1
clone size: .
V gene: TRBV7-9
CDR3 DNA: TGTGCCAGCAGCGACCCCGACAGGGGTGTAGGAGAGACCCAGTACTTC
CDR3 protein: CASSDPDRGVGETQYF

J gene: TRBJ2-3
D gene: TRBD2
clone size: .
V gene: TRBV5-4
CDR3 DNA: TGTGCCAGCAGCTTAGCGGGGTTGATCACGGATACGCAGTATTTT
CDR3 protein: CASSLAGLITDTQYF

J gene: TRBJ2-7
D gene: .
clone size: .
V gene: TRBV9
CDR3 DNA: TGTGCCAGCAGCGTTGAGGGTACGGACCCCGAGCAGTACTTC
CDR3 protein: CASSVEGTDPEQYF

J gene: TRBJ1-6
D gene: .
clone size: once
V gene: TRBV6-5
CDR3 DNA: TGTGCCAGCAGTTACTCGCAGGCTTATTCACCCCTCCACTTT
CDR3 protein: CASSYSQAYSPLHF

J gene: TRBJ1-5
D gene: TRBD1
clone size: few
V gene: TRBV19
CDR3 DNA: TGTGCCAGTAGTATAGCCCGGGACAGCTATCAGCCCCAGCATTTT
CDR3 protein: CASSIARDSYQPQHF

J gene: TRBJ1-6
D gene: .
clone size: .
V gene: TRBV6-6
CDR3 DNA: TGTGCCAGCAGTTTATCAGGGCCCCTCCACTTT
CDR3 protein: CASSLSGPLHF

J gene: TRBJ2-4
D gene: TRBD1
clone size: .
V gene: TRBV23-1
CDR3 DNA: TGCGCCAGCAGTCAAACAGGGGTAAGGACCAAAAACATTCAGTACTTC
CDR3 protein: CASSQTGVRTKNIQYF

J gene: TRBJ1-1
D gene: .
clone size: .
V gene: TRBV2
CDR3 DNA: TGTGCCAGCAGTGAAAGCGCGGCTAATGAAGCTTTCTTT
CDR3 protein: CASSESAANEAFF

J gene: TRBJ2-5
D gene: .
clone size: .
V gene: TRBV5-4
CDR3 DNA: TGTGCCAGCAGCCGGCTGGGGGAGGCGACCCAGTACTTC
CDR3 protein: CASSRLGEATQYF

J gene: TRBJ1-2
D gene: TRBD1
clone size: .
V gene: TRBV5-8
CDR3 DNA: TGTGCCAGCAGTTATGGGACAGGGTCTGGCCTGTACAACTATGGCTACACCTTC
CDR3 protein: CASSYGTGSGLYNYGYTF

J gene: TRBJ1-1
D gene: .
clone size: few
V gene: TRBV6-5
CDR3 DNA: TGTGCCAGCGTGTGGGCCGGGGGAGATGAAGCTTTCTTT
CDR3 protein: CASVWAGGDEAFF

J gene: TRBJ2-7
D gene: .
clone size: .
V gene: TRBV5-4
CDR3 DNA: TGTGCCAGCAGCTTCGATCAGTTCTCGTCCTCGGGAGAGCAGTACTTC
CDR3 protein: CASSFDQFSSSGEQYF

J gene: TRBJ2-7
D gene: .
clone size: .
V gene: TRBV5-4
CDR3 DNA: TGTGCCAGCAGCGCCCGGGACACCCCTTACGAGCAGTACTTC
CDR3 protein: CASSARDTPYEQYF

J gene: TRBJ2-7
D gene: .
clone size: .
V gene: TRBV27
CDR3 DNA: TGTGCCAGCAGTTTAAAAGGGGCCCCCTACGAGCAGTACTTC
CDR3 protein: CASSLKGAPYEQYF

J gene: TRBJ1-2
D gene: TRBD1
clone size: .
V gene: TRBV28
CDR3 DNA: TGTGCCAGTCCTGGGTGGACAGGGAAAGGAGGTGGCTACACCTTC
CDR3 protein: CASPGWTGKGGGYTF

J gene: TRBJ2-7
D gene: TRBD2
clone size: .
V gene: TRBV4-3
CDR3 DNA: TGCGCCAGCAGCCAAGTTCTAGCGGGGGACTACGAGCAGTACTTC
CDR3 protein: CASSQVLAGDYEQYF

J gene: TRBJ1-5
D gene: .
clone size: .
V gene: TRBV30
CDR3 DNA: TGTGCCTGGAGTTTCTCAGGGGATCAGCCCCAGCATTTT
CDR3 protein: CAWSFSGDQPQHF

J gene: TRBJ1-6
D gene: .
clone size: few
V gene: TRBV5-4
CDR3 DNA: TGTGCCAGCAGCCGCCAACAGGGAGTGTCACCCCTCCACTTT
CDR3 protein: CASSRQQGVSPLHF

J gene: TRBJ1-1
D gene: .
clone size: .
V gene: TRBV5-1
CDR3 DNA: TGCGCCAGCAAGCTGGACCGGGGATTCACTGAAGCTTTCTTT
CDR3 protein: CASKLDRGFTEAFF

J gene: TRBJ1-1
D gene: TRBD1
clone size: many
V gene: TRBV29-1
CDR3 DNA: TGCAGCGTAGAGACCGACAGGGACGCTGAAGCTTTCTTT
CDR3 protein: CSVETDRDAEAFF

J gene: TRBJ1-1
D gene: .
clone size: .
V gene: TRBV28
CDR3 DNA: TGTGCCAGCAGTTTAGATACAGGGCCCCGAGCTTTCTTT
CDR3 protein: CASSLDTGPRAFF

J gene: TRBJ2-2
D gene: .
clone size: .
V gene: TRBV27
CDR3 DNA: TGTGCCAGCAGTTCCCGAGGCCCGAACACCGGGGAGCTGTTTTTT
CDR3 protein: CASSSRGPNTGELFF

J gene: TRBJ2-5
D gene: .
clone size: .
V gene: TRBV5-1
CDR3 DNA: TGCGCCAGCAGTTACCTAACAGGGTCGGGGGAGACCCAGTACTTC
CDR3 protein: CASSYLTGSGETQYF

J gene: TRBJ1-1
D gene: .
clone size: .
V gene: TRBV4-3
CDR3 DNA: TGCGCCAGCAGCCTCAGGGTTTCGGGCACTGAAGCTTTCTTT
CDR3 protein: CASSLRVSGTEAFF

J gene: TRBJ2-7
D gene: .
clone size: .
V gene: TRBV4-3
CDR3 DNA: TGCGCCAGCAGCTTGGAGGCAGGGGTCTCCTACGAGCAGTACTTC
CDR3 protein: CASSLEAGVSYEQYF

J gene: TRBJ1-1
D gene: .
clone size: .
V gene: TRBV7-9
CDR3 DNA: TGTGCCAGCAGCTTAGTGGCAGGGCGGGAAGCTTTCTTT
CDR3 protein: CASSLVAGREAFF

J gene: TRBJ2-3
D gene: .
clone size: .
V gene: TRBV5-4
CDR3 DNA: TGTGCCAGCAGCTCCGCTGACAGTCACTACACAGATACGCAGTATTTT
CDR3 protein: CASSSADSHYTDTQYF

J gene: TRBJ1-3
D gene: TRBD1
clone size: .
V gene: TRBV6-5
CDR3 DNA: TGTGCCAGCAGGACAGGGGTAAACACCATATATTTT
CDR3 protein: CASRTGVNTIYF

J gene: TRBJ1-1
D gene: .
clone size: .
V gene: TRBV9
CDR3 DNA: TGTGCCAGCAGCGTATACCAGGGGATGAACACTGAAGCTTTCTTT
CDR3 protein: CASSVYQGMNTEAFF

J gene: TRBJ2-2
D gene: .
clone size: .
V gene: TRBV9
CDR3 DNA: TGTGCCAGCAGCGCGACAGCGTCGAACACCGGGGAGCTGTTTTTT
CDR3 protein: CASSATASNTGELFF

J gene: TRBJ1-5
D gene: TRBD1
clone size: few
V gene: TRBV6-1
CDR3 DNA: TGTGCCAGCAGAGTGACAGGGGGACTTCAGCCCCAGCATTTT
CDR3 protein: CASRVTGGLQPQHF

J gene: TRBJ2-3
D gene: .
clone size: .
V gene: TRBV9
CDR3 DNA: TGTGCCAGCAGCGCCAGGGGACCTAGCACAGATACGCAGTATTTT
CDR3 protein: CASSARGPSTDTQYF

J gene: TRBJ1-2
D gene: .
clone size: few
V gene: TRBV7-9
CDR3 DNA: TGTGCCAGCAGCTTAGGGACAGTAAACTATGGCTACACCTTC
CDR3 protein: CASSLGTVNYGYTF

J gene: TRBJ2-1
D gene: TRBD2
clone size: .
V gene: TRBV29-1
CDR3 DNA: TGCAGCGGGACTAGCTCCTACAATGAGCAGTTCTTC
CDR3 protein: CSGTSSYNEQFF

J gene: TRBJ2-5
D gene: TRBD1
clone size: .
V gene: TRBV7-9
CDR3 DNA: TGTGCCAGCAGCTTAGCGCTCGCACAGGGGAAAGAGACCCAGTACTTC
CDR3 protein: CASSLALAQGKETQYF

J gene: TRBJ1-2
D gene: .
clone size: .
V gene: TRBV7-2
CDR3 DNA: TGTGCCAGCAGCTTCAACAGGCAATACTATGGCTACACCTTC
CDR3 protein: CASSFNRQYYGYTF

J gene: TRBJ1-1
D gene: .
clone size: few
V gene: TRBV2
CDR3 DNA: TGTGCCAGCAGTGACCACGGAGGGAACACTGAAGCTTTCTTT
CDR3 protein: CASSDHGGNTEAFF

J gene: TRBJ2-3
D gene: TRBD1
clone size: .
V gene: TRBV27
CDR3 DNA: TGTGCCAGCAGTCACGGACAGGGCACGCAGTATTTT
CDR3 protein: CASSHGQGTQYF

J gene: TRBJ2-7
D gene: TRBD1
clone size: .
V gene: TRBV11-2
CDR3 DNA: TGTGCCAGCAGCTTTCGGACAGGGGGCATCAACGAGCAGTACTTC
CDR3 protein: CASSFRTGGINEQYF

J gene: TRBJ1-1
D gene: .
clone size: .
V gene: TRBV6-6
CDR3 DNA: TGTGCCAGCGCCATATCCGGGAGGGACACTGAAGCTTTCTTT
CDR3 protein: CASAISGRDTEAFF

J gene: TRBJ1-1
D gene: .
clone size: .
V gene: TRBV7-2
CDR3 DNA: TGTGCCAGCAGCTTACGGGGAACTGAAGCTTTCTTT
CDR3 protein: CASSLRGTEAFF

J gene: TRBJ1-4
D gene: .
clone size: .
V gene: TRBV5-1
CDR3 DNA: TGCGCCAGCAGCTTGGACTGGTCTAATGAAAAACTGTTTTTT
CDR3 protein: CASSLDWSNEKLFF

J gene: TRBJ2-2
D gene: TRBD2
clone size: .
V gene: TRBV7-9
CDR3 DNA: TGTGCCAGCAGCCCTCGACTAGCGGGATATACCGGGGAGCTGTTTTTT
CDR3 protein: CASSPRLAGYTGELFF

J gene: TRBJ1-1
D gene: .
clone size: .
V gene: TRBV7-9
CDR3 DNA: TGTGCCAGCAGCAAATCGGACACTGAAGCTTTCTTT
CDR3 protein: CASSKSDTEAFF

J gene: TRBJ2-7
D gene: TRBD1
clone size: .
V gene: TRBV7-8
CDR3 DNA: TGTGCCAGCAGCTTAGCAAAGGGACAGGGGGCCATATTTAACTACGAGCAGTACTTC
CDR3 protein: CASSLAKGQGAIFNYEQYF

J gene: TRBJ2-2
D gene: TRBD1
clone size: .
V gene: TRBV28
CDR3 DNA: TGTGCCAGCAGCTGGACAGGGGCGAACACCGGGGAGCTGTTTTTT
CDR3 protein: CASSWTGANTGELFF

J gene: TRBJ2-3
D gene: TRBD2
clone size: .
V gene: TRBV30
CDR3 DNA: TGTGCCTGGAGTGCAGGGACTAGCGGGGCCGAGGATACGCAGTATTTT
CDR3 protein: CAWSAGTSGAEDTQYF

J gene: TRBJ1-1
D gene: TRBD1
clone size: few
V gene: TRBV9
CDR3 DNA: TGTGCCAGCAGCAAGGGACAGGGCGCCACTGAAGCTTTCTTT
CDR3 protein: CASSKGQGATEAFF